These 28 T cell receptor beta chains share one sample of origin, sequenced in a study of shared clonotypes between healthy human individuals. In the naive CD8 group, cells lacked CD45RO and were positively selected for CCR7, so terminally differentiated effector memory CD45RA+ cells were left out. Sequencing was performed with immunoSEQ multiplex PCR; in TCRdb, only in-frame clones are kept and a portion is missing. This table holds millions of clones, roughly 91% found once. Sequencing input: naive CD8+ T cells from PBMCs. Receptor source: a man aged 18 to 29 in good health. Some clones in this sample may be carry-over from other donors' samples.

The rearrangement links TRBV4-1 to TRBJ2-5, with TRBD1 identical over 7 bases. The assigned J gene may be wrong: the sequence end matches TRBJ2-7 better. This CDR3 has 17 amino acids. Germline CDR1 and CDR2: MGHRA and YSYEKL. In DNA, the CDR3 is TGCGCCAGCAGCCATGATTCCGAAACAGGGGACTCCTACGAGCAGTACTTC. It specifies CASSHDSETGDSYEQYF.

This chain uses TRBV9 with TRBJ2-1, with D maybe TRBD2 (5 bases). This CDR3 region has 17 residues. CDR1 and CDR2 (germline): SGDLS, YYNGEE. Trimming removed 4 bases at V and 0 bases at J, with 17 bases between. The CDR3 DNA sequence: TGTGCCAGCAGCTACCGAGCGGCGGAGAGCTCCTACAATGAGCAGTTCTTC. Its protein product is CASSYRAAESSYNEQFF.

The rearrangement uses TRBV9 and TRBJ1-1; 8 positions agree with TRBD1. Germline V gene lookup returns CDR1 SGDLS and CDR2 YYNGEE. The CDR3 covers 16 residues. The junction had 8 bases not matched to a gene; V was cut back by 4 bases and J by 0 bases. The CDR3 loop reads CASSPVRGRLNTEAFF. The CDR3 bases are TGTGCCAGCAGCCCCGTCAGGGGGCGGCTGAACACTGAAGCTTTCTTT.

This rearrangement joins TRBV9 to TRBJ2-7; maybe TRBD2 (6 bases). Germline loops: CDR1 SGDLS, CDR2 YYNGEE. Deletions cut 6 bases from V and 4 bases from J, with 20 bases between. The CDR3 consists of 15 residues. The CDR3 nucleotides are TGTGCCAGCACCCTAGGAGGGAGCTTGCTTTACGAGCAGTACTTC. Its protein is CASTLGGSLLYEQYF. Together with reference TRBV9 and TRBJ2-7, the CDR3 gives the full variable domain: DSGVTQTPKHLITATGQRVTLRCSPRSGDLSVYWYQQSLDQGLQFLIQYYNGEERAKGNILERFSAQQFPDLHSELNLSSLELGDSALYFCASTLGGSLLYEQYFGPGTRLTVT.

The V gene is TRBV27, the J gene TRBJ2-1; TRBD2 agrees at 8 bases. V lost 0 bases and J lost 2; bases outside the gene matches: 3. The germline gives CDR1 MNHEY, CDR2 SMNVEV (reference sequence). The CDR3 loop spans 16 amino acids. CDR3 in amino acids: CASSLSVAGTYNEQFF. CDR3 nucleotides: TGTGCCAGCAGTTTATCGGTAGCGGGAACCTACAATGAGCAGTTCTTC.

The V gene is TRBV2, the J gene TRBJ1-3; D might be TRBD1 (6 bases). The CDR3 covers 15 residues. The V gene lost 4 bases and the J gene lost 0 bases, with 10 bases spanning the gap. Looked up from germline, CDR1 is SNHLY and CDR2 is FYNNEI. The CDR3 loop reads CASSVHRASGNTIYF. As DNA, the CDR3 is TGTGCCAGCAGTGTCCACAGGGCCTCTGGAAACACCATATATTTT.

The gene calls are TRBV28 and TRBJ2-7; 8 bases are a match to TRBD2. J lost 4 bases, V lost 3 bases, and 11 bases had no gene match. The CDR3 consists of 16 residues. CDR1 is MDHEN and CDR2 is SYDVKM in the germline V gene. The CDR3 region has the DNA TGTGCCAGCAGTTTTCCGCGACGGGAGGGAAATTACGAGCAGTACTTC. It is translated as CASSFPRREGNYEQYF.

The chain joins TRBV7-9 to TRBJ2-1; D possibly corresponds to TRBD1 (6 bases). The length of the CDR3 is 18 residues. V lost 0 bases to trimming and J lost 7 bases, with 22 bases between them. Per the germline V gene, CDR1 is SEHNR and CDR2 is FQNEAQ (reference sequence). In nucleotides, the CDR3 is TGTGCCAGCAGCTTAGCGCTTGTCGCCGGGACGAGGGGGAATGAGCAGTTCTTC. Residues: CASSLALVAGTRGNEQFF.

This chain connects TRBV7-9 to TRBJ2-1, with TRBD2 identical over 12 bases. V shed 10 bases, J shed 5 bases, and the junction held 18 bases outside the gene matches. The CDR3 sequence is 18 residues long. Germline assignment: CDR1 SEHNR and CDR2 FQNEAQ (reference sequence). The DNA for the CDR3 is TGTGCCACCCCCCGGAAGGGACTAGCGGGTATATACGACAATGAGCAGTTCTTC. This sequence encodes CATPRKGLAGIYDNEQFF.

A note on this clone: Other DNA sequences in the same sample also yield this CDR3. The chain uses TRBV27 and TRBJ1-5; D possibly corresponds to TRBD1 (5 bases). The CDR3 sequence is 14 residues long. Germline CDR1 reads MNHEY; CDR2 reads SMNVEV (reference sequence). Between the trimmed V and J ends, which lost 2 bases and 2 bases, there was a span of 7 bases. The CDR3 loop reads CASSLQGGNQPQHF. CDR3 bases: TGTGCCAGCAGTTTACAAGGGGGCAATCAGCCCCAGCATTTT.

The CDR3 sequence is CASSRGGQGMYGYTF. The DNA of the CDR3 is TGTGCCAGCTCCAGGGGGGGACAGGGGATGTATGGCTACACCTTC. The J gene is TRBJ1-2, the V gene TRBV27, with 10 nucleotides matching TRBD1. Germline CDR1 and CDR2: MNHEY and SMNVEV (reference sequence). V shed 8 bases, J shed 5 bases, and the junction held 11 bases outside the gene matches. CDR3 size: 15 residues.

The chain links TRBV5-1 to TRBJ1-1; 7 nucleotides line up with TRBD1. The CDR3 is 16 residues long. The germline gives CDR1 SGHRS, CDR2 YFSETQ. Trimming took 3 bases from V and 2 from J; bases not matched to a gene: 10. The CDR3 here is CASSSWGGQTNTEAFF. The DNA for the CDR3 is TGCGCCAGCAGCTCGTGGGGGGGACAGACCAACACTGAAGCTTTCTTT.

The rearrangement uses TRBV5-4 and TRBJ2-5; tentatively, D is TRBD1 (5 bases). The germline gives CDR1 SGHNT, CDR2 YYREEE (reference sequence). Trimming removed 4 bases at V and 5 bases at J, with 18 bases between. This CDR3 has 15 amino acids. CDR3 amino acids: CASSIRREIRETQYF. The CDR3 DNA is TGTGCCAGCAGCATACGCAGGGAAATAAGGGAGACCCAGTACTTC.

V and J are TRBV5-4 and TRBJ2-5; D remains unclear. The DNA end is more similar to TRBJ2-7, so the J call may be wrong. The CDR3 spans 13 residues. The V gene's germline CDR1 is SGHNT and CDR2 YYREEE (reference sequence). The CDR3 coding sequence is TGTGCCAGCAGTAACGGCAGGCGATACGAGCAGTACTTC. This translates into CASSNGRRYEQYF.

The count of this clone is one. V usage is TRBV9 and J usage is TRBJ2-5; a possible D gene is TRBD2 (5 bases). The CDR3 is 16 amino acids. Trimming removed 3 bases at V and 6 bases at J, with 21 bases between. Germline assignment: CDR1 SGDLS and CDR2 YYNGEE. CDR3 coding DNA: TGTGCCAGCAGCGACAACGTTCCGGGGTCGGAAAAGACCCAGTACTTC. Translated, it gives CASSDNVPGSEKTQYF.

The V and J genes are TRBV4-1 and TRBJ2-1; unclear D gene. V dropped 4 bases and J dropped 12 bases, with 19 bases sitting between them. This CDR3 has 14 amino acids. Germline V gene data show CDR1 as MGHRA and CDR2 as YSYEKL. DNA of the CDR3: TGCGCCAGCAGCCCGCCCCCCCCTTTATTTGTGCAGTTCTTC. Residues: CASSPPPPLFVQFF.

CDR3 region: CASSQLKTVQGAYEQYF. CDR3 DNA sequence: TGCGCCAGCAGCCAACTTAAGACGGTTCAGGGGGCGTACGAGCAGTACTTC. V and J are TRBV4-1 and TRBJ2-7, with 8 positions matching TRBD1. The trim removed 2 bases at V and 4 bases at J, leaving 13 bases unmatched. CDR1 is MGHRA, CDR2 YSYEKL, per germline. This CDR3 comprises 17 residues.

The chain joins TRBV30 to TRBJ2-7; 13 bases map to TRBD2. J was trimmed by 3 bases and V by 2 bases; bases with no gene match: 13. The CDR3 is made up of 18 amino acids. CDR1 and CDR2 from the germline V gene are GTSNPN and SVGIG (reference sequence). The CDR3: CAWSPPLPGLAGDYEQYF. CDR3 bases: TGTGCCTGGAGTCCCCCACTCCCTGGACTAGCGGGAGACTACGAGCAGTACTTC. The entire variable domain, with the rest obtained from reference TRBV30 and TRBJ2-7, is as follows: SQTIHQWPATLVQPVGSPLSLECTVEGTSNPNLYWYRQAAGRGLQLLFYSVGIGQISSEVPQNLSASRPQDRQFILSSKKLLLSDSGFYLCAWSPPLPGLAGDYEQYFGPGTRLTVT.

The rearrangement uses TRBV27 and TRBJ1-1, with TRBD1 as a possible D gene (5 bases). Germline assignment: CDR1 MNHEY and CDR2 SMNVEV (reference sequence). The CDR3 consists of 11 residues. V lost 7 bases, J lost 5 bases, and 8 bases lay in between. The CDR3 is CASTEGTEAFF. CDR3 in DNA: TGTGCCAGCACCGAGGGGACTGAAGCTTTCTTT.

The chain combines TRBV19 with TRBJ2-2; 8 nucleotides match TRBD1. The J segment lost 5 bases and the V segment lost 8 bases, leaving 10 bases of the junction unmatched. The germline V gene encodes CDR1 LNHDA and CDR2 SQIVND (reference sequence). This CDR3 spans 15 amino acids. CDR3 DNA sequence: TGTGCCAGTCGGACAGGGAGCATTGGTACCGGGGAGCTGTTTTTT. It specifies CASRTGSIGTGELFF.

The chain links TRBV29-1 to TRBJ2-5; D gene unclear. V was trimmed by 8 bases and J by 5 bases, leaving 24 bases between them. The V gene's germline CDR1 is SQVTM and CDR2 ANQGSEA. The CDR3 length is 15 residues. The CDR3: CSTPGAGPVIETQYF. The CDR3 DNA sequence: TGCAGCACCCCGGGCGCCGGGCCTGTGATCGAGACCCAGTACTTC.

The chain recombines TRBV30 with TRBJ2-5; D gene uncertain. The DNA matches TRBJ2-7 better at its end, which makes the J call doubtful. Germline loops: CDR1 GTSNPN, CDR2 SVGIG (reference sequence). The CDR3 is 15 residues long. This CDR3 is CAWSVRAAGLYEQYF. The DNA for the CDR3 is TGTGCCTGGAGTGTAAGGGCCGCAGGCCTCTACGAGCAGTACTTC.

The CDR3: CASSIDRGLAGWNEQFF. CDR3 DNA: TGTGCCAGTAGTATAGATCGAGGACTAGCGGGATGGAATGAGCAGTTCTTC. This chain joins TRBV19 and TRBJ2-1, with TRBD2 matching 12 bases. Trimming cost V 0 bases and J 7 bases; bases outside gene matches: 7. Germline V gene data show CDR1 as LNHDA and CDR2 as SQIVND (reference sequence). The CDR3 spans 17 residues.

A single count supports this clone. This sequence joins TRBV27 and TRBJ2-1; 7 bases are a match to TRBD2. The CDR3 extends over 15 amino acids. CDR1 and CDR2 from the germline V gene are MNHEY and SMNVEV (reference sequence). V was pared by 2 bases and J by 6 bases, with 7 bases of the junction left unmatched. The CDR3, as DNA: TGTGCCAGCAGTTTAGCGGCGGGAGTCACCAATGAGCAGTTCTTC. The encoded protein is CASSLAAGVTNEQFF.

The CDR3 protein is CASIMTGSNQPQHF. CDR3 nucleotide sequence: TGTGCCAGTATTATGACAGGGTCCAATCAGCCCCAGCATTTT. The chain couples TRBV19 to TRBJ1-5; 7 bases fit TRBD1. This CDR3 has 14 amino acids. V gave up 7 bases and J gave up 3 bases; unmatched junction bases: 6. Germline values: CDR1 LNHDA, CDR2 SQIVND (reference sequence). Full variable domain (remainder filled in from reference TRBV19 and TRBJ1-5): DGGITQSPKYLFRKEGQNVTLSCEQNLNHDAMYWYRQDPGQGLRLIYYSQIVNDFQKGDIAEGYSVSREKKESFPLTVTSAQKNPTAFYLCASIMTGSNQPQHFGDGTRLSIL.

This sequence joins TRBV7-2 and TRBJ2-3; no clear D gene. The CDR3 runs to 15 residues. Germline assignment: CDR1 SGHTA and CDR2 FQGNSA. Trimming pared 2 bases from V and 1 base from J, leaving 10 bases between. The CDR3: CASSLLSFGTDTQYF. As DNA, the CDR3 is TGTGCCAGCAGCTTATTGAGCTTCGGCACAGATACGCAGTATTTT.

In its sample, this clone was seen a few times. The rearrangement joins TRBV27 to TRBJ1-5; possibly TRBD1 for D (6 bases). The CDR3 loop spans 15 amino acids. Germline lookup yields CDR1 MNHEY and CDR2 SMNVEV (reference sequence). V dropped 5 bases and J dropped 3 bases, with 14 bases sitting between them. The chain's CDR3 is CASSPFTGTNQPQHF. DNA of the CDR3: TGTGCCAGCAGTCCTTTTACAGGGACCAATCAGCCCCAGCATTTT.

This rearrangement joins TRBV7-9 to TRBJ2-7; the D is unclear. The germline V gene has CDR1 SEHNR and CDR2 FQNEAQ (reference sequence). CDR3 length: 12 residues. Deletions cut 3 bases from V and 6 bases from J, with 9 bases between. CDR3 residues: CASSFRASEQYF. The CDR3 nucleotides read TGTGCCAGCAGCTTTCGTGCTTCCGAGCAGTACTTC.